A selection of T cell receptor beta chains follows, all from one sample in a study of blood T cell repertoires in COVID-19. TCRdb's copy holds only in-frame clones and misses some; the assay was immunoSEQ multiplex PCR. The sample has fewer than 500,000 clones; roughly 89% are singletons. The sequencing sample was made of peripheral blood. The receptors shown here come from a woman in her twenties or thirties with active or convalescent COVID-19. The CDR3 runs from the conserved cysteine through the conserved F or W. Each record gives: J gene, V gene, CDR3 protein.

J gene: TRBJ1-3; V gene: TRBV4-1; CDR3 protein: CASSQTTGSGGNTIYF
J gene: TRBJ2-4; V gene: TRBV18; CDR3 protein: CASSLGVGAKNIQYF
J gene: TRBJ2-5; V gene: TRBV5-1; CDR3 protein: CASSNTGTGVLLRETQYF
J gene: TRBJ1-1; V gene: TRBV7-9; CDR3 protein: CASSLTNTGQGIEAFF
J gene: TRBJ1-4; V gene: TRBV3-1/TRBV3-2; CDR3 protein: CASSQDKAGFNEKLFF
J gene: TRBJ2-3; V gene: TRBV5-1; CDR3 protein: CASSSGTAWDDTQYF
J gene: TRBJ2-5; V gene: TRBV11-2; CDR3 protein: CASRQTSGSLVGETQYF
J gene: TRBJ1-2; V gene: TRBV5-1; CDR3 protein: CASSETQGHDGYTF
J gene: TRBJ2-5; V gene: TRBV11-2; CDR3 protein: CASSFPGQGGETQYF
J gene: TRBJ1-3; V gene: TRBV6-5; CDR3 protein: CASSSTGGTGNTIYF
J gene: TRBJ1-1; V gene: TRBV27; CDR3 protein: CASSLSAVNTEAFF
J gene: TRBJ1-2; V gene: TRBV7-2; CDR3 protein: CASSLGQGALYGYTF
J gene: TRBJ1-6; V gene: TRBV21-1; CDR3 protein: CASSKARDRGLNNSPLHF
J gene: TRBJ2-1; V gene: TRBV7-8; CDR3 protein: CASSPSLRNEQFF
J gene: TRBJ1-1; V gene: TRBV4-1; CDR3 protein: CASSPATGGPHTEAFF
J gene: TRBJ1-4; V gene: TRBV6-5; CDR3 protein: CASSSTTQGEKLFF
J gene: TRBJ1-6; V gene: TRBV30; CDR3 protein: CACRGTGGNSPLHF
J gene: TRBJ1-3; V gene: TRBV7-8; CDR3 protein: CASSLAFRGNTIYF
J gene: TRBJ1-1; V gene: TRBV3-1/TRBV3-2; CDR3 protein: CASSHPRSEAFF
J gene: TRBJ2-7; V gene: TRBV6-5; CDR3 protein: CASTPSGSYEQYF
J gene: TRBJ1-4; V gene: TRBV5-6; CDR3 protein: CASSFLEGSNEKLFF
J gene: TRBJ1-2; V gene: TRBV6-5; CDR3 protein: CASSRDRENYGYTF
J gene: TRBJ2-1; V gene: TRBV12-3/TRBV12-4; CDR3 protein: CASSPSLEQFF
J gene: TRBJ1-2; V gene: TRBV2; CDR3 protein: CASSGQGGGYGYTF
J gene: TRBJ2-2; V gene: TRBV7-6; CDR3 protein: CASSSNPQVNTGELFF
J gene: TRBJ2-1; V gene: TRBV19; CDR3 protein: CAARPRGLSYNEQFF
J gene: TRBJ2-7; V gene: TRBV7-9; CDR3 protein: CASSLACTDRGGSAYEQYF
J gene: TRBJ1-1; V gene: TRBV12-3/TRBV12-4; CDR3 protein: CASSLGGDTEAFF
J gene: TRBJ1-2; V gene: TRBV6-5; CDR3 protein: CASTPTGGYGYTF
J gene: TRBJ1-2; V gene: TRBV5-4; CDR3 protein: CASSPDTYYGYTF
J gene: TRBJ2-2; V gene: TRBV6-1; CDR3 protein: CASSEASLSPGELFF
J gene: TRBJ2-2; V gene: TRBV2; CDR3 protein: CASSEQGANTGELFF
J gene: TRBJ2-1; V gene: TRBV7-9; CDR3 protein: CASSLPTGGGNEQFF
J gene: TRBJ2-6; V gene: TRBV7-2; CDR3 protein: CASSPQGLAGANVLTF
J gene: TRBJ1-4; V gene: TRBV30; CDR3 protein: CAWRRRPNEKLFF
J gene: TRBJ1-1; V gene: TRBV5-1; CDR3 protein: CASSSKRGMNTEAFF
J gene: TRBJ1-1; V gene: TRBV7-2; CDR3 protein: CASSAARDRDFMNTEAFF
J gene: TRBJ1-5; V gene: TRBV5-8; CDR3 protein: CASKERDRVPQHF
J gene: TRBJ1-2; V gene: TRBV5-6; CDR3 protein: CASSSVQTGDYGYTF